The entry below gives a single T cell receptor (beta chain) sequence along with its context. The data derive from a study of blood T cell repertoires in COVID-19. In the study overall: The study drew acute and convalescent COVID-19 samples from the United States, Italy and Spain. The analysed material was cDNA or gDNA that came from T cells, B-cell-depleted T cells, or PBMCs.

J lost 10 bases, V lost 0 bases, and 12 bases had no gene match. This CDR3 region has 15 residues. Germline V gene data show CDR1 as GTSNPN and CDR2 as SVGIG (reference sequence). Under the authors' procedure: The assay estimated nucleated cells by amplifying reference gene primers. Libraries were prepared by immunoSEQ multiplex PCR; TCRdb keeps only in-frame clonotypes and omits some of them. Clonal size and the V and J genes are those of that table, whereas D and trimming came from the DNA. The sample shows approximately 670,000 clones, 75% to 90% of them seen only once. The chain joins TRBV30 to TRBJ1-5; 7 nucleotides align to TRBD1. The TCR sequence derives from a woman aged 18-30 years with acute or convalescent COVID-19. Sequenced material: peripheral blood. The CDR3 here is CAWSVQGTGEYPQHF. DNA for the CDR3: TGTGCCTGGAGTGTACAGGGCACAGGGGAATATCCCCAGCATTTT.